This paragraph reports one T cell receptor beta chain. The antigen this receptor binds is unknown. No quality values exist for individual bases; no much larger clone is one base distant. The CDR3 runs 14 amino acids, cysteine and phenylalanine included. The kept DNA is CDR3 alone, 42 bases in frame from the first base. Trimming costs V 3 bases and J 2 bases, and their ends lie 11 bases apart. The germline V gene gives CDR1 as SGDLS and CDR2 as YYNGEE. TCRbeta CDR3 regions were amplified from genomic DNA by means of the immunoSEQ Assay, a bias-controlled multiplex PCR. The authors' analysis ran thus. Nucleated cell counts per sample were estimated from amplification of reference gene primers within the assay. To quantify the absolute abundance of each unique TCRbeta CDR3 rearrangement, sequence reads were collapsed and filtered. For each sample, productive Simpson clonality was calculated as the square root of Simpson's diversity index over productive rearrangements. The immuneACCESS repertoire file appears here via TCRdb, limited to in-frame rearrangements. These files lack a portion of the clones; in checked studies, under half of the deficit traces to unresolved V genes, and the cause of the others is not known. V, J and clone size are those of that table, while D and trimming were read from the DNA. Counted in this sample were fewer than 400,000 clones; around 87% of them appeared once. Jointly, the top ten make up about 2.9% of the sample.

Each collaborating institution followed its own protocols to collect whole blood in K2EDTA tubes. Collaborator samples were shipped for TCRbeta analysis as frozen whole blood, isolated PBMCs, or DNA extracted from either sample type. These data originate in a study of blood T cell repertoires in COVID-19 (TCRdb year 2020). Regarding the complete study: Samples covering the acute and convalescent phases of COVID-19 were provided by collaborators in the United States, Italy and Spain. The repertoires were released in a freely available public database intended as a resource for research on the immune response to SARS-CoV-2. Samples were obtained from the ongoing ImmuneRACE study (first 160 participants) and from over 1,000 subjects provided by 6 global collaborators. The sample metadata nearly always contained a de-identified subject ID, COVID-19 status, age in years and sex. The material from the prospective study consisted of cDNA or gDNA derived from T cells, B-cell-depleted T cells, or PBMCs. Deeply sampled blood TCRbeta repertoires from subjects exposed to, actively infected with, or recovered from COVID-19 were included in the dataset. HLA class I and class II types, where available, came from metadata supplied by the sample provider rather than from assay-based typing.

Overall study outcomes, separate from this receptor: The quantity of clinical and demographic metadata differed by source and by participant and was supplied without curation.

This sequence was found in a human donor in a cohort sampled during active COVID-19. The receptor chain draws on TRBV9 and TRBJ2-5; 6 matching bases give a weak D call of TRBD1. Sequencing used peripheral blood. This receptor has the CDR3 CASSATGFQETQYF. The DNA is TGTGCCAGCAGCGCAACAGGGTTTCAAGAGACCCAGTACTTC.